The present T cell receptor (beta chain) was sequenced within a study of spatial heterogeneity in lung cancer. TCR cDNA molecules each carried a unique molecular identifier. TCRdb passed the 5' RACE reads through MiXCR, listing each CDR3 protein once. Counted here are some 53,000 distinct CDR3 sequences, roughly 6.5% occurring once; the ten biggest clones make up roughly 2.7%. With 1 base clipped from V and 2 bases from J, the junction kept 7 bases outside the gene matches. The germline CDR1 and CDR2 sequences are LGHNA and YNFKEQ. The CDR3 covers 16 residues. As to time point: sample taken at primary tumor resection. Material for sequencing was whole RNA from tumor, nontumor lung or frozen PBMC, left unsorted. Findings of the study overall: The appearance of ubiquitous expanded tumor TCRs in blood was greater at resection than follow-up.

This clonotype has more than one count but fewer than ten. Its antigen is as yet unknown. The sample was PBMCs, taken at surgery. This chain links TRBV4-2 with TRBJ2-5; 7 positions match TRBD2. The receptor was isolated from a female donor with early-stage non-small cell lung cancer. The CDR3 spells CASSQASASGQETQYF. The CDR3 nucleotides read TGTGCCAGCAGCCAAGCATCGGCTAGCGGACAAGAGACCCAGTACTTC.